These 31 T cell receptor beta chains originate from one sample sequenced in a study of blood T cell repertoires in COVID-19. Profiled with immunoSEQ multiplex PCR; TCRdb holds only in-frame clones, not every one. This table has under 85,000 clones, about 84% appearing once. Source material: peripheral blood. These receptor sequences come from a human donor in a cohort sampled during active COVID-19.

V and J are TRBV11-2 and TRBJ2-1, with a possible D match to TRBD2 (6 bases). The germline gives CDR1 SGHAT, CDR2 FQNNGV. Trimming stripped 4 bases from V and 9 bases from J, with 16 bases between. The CDR3 consists of 14 residues. DNA of the CDR3: TGTGCCAGCAGCTCACCCTACCTGGGAGGTGAGCAGTTCTTC. Amino acid sequence: CASSSPYLGGEQFF.

The gene calls are TRBV29-1 and TRBJ1-5; D remains ambiguous. V lost 4 bases and J lost 10, with 20 bases in between. The CDR3 length is 14 residues. Per germline, CDR1 SQVTM and CDR2 ANQGSEA. Here the CDR3 DNA reads TGCAGCGTTGGGACCCTCGGGAACAATGGTCCCCAGCATTTT. Translating gives CSVGTLGNNGPQHF.

This chain joins TRBV19 and TRBJ2-1, with D unclear. Germline V gives CDR1 LNHDA, CDR2 SQIVND (reference sequence). CDR3 length: 13 residues. V lost 5 bases, J lost 4 bases, and 9 bases lay in between. The CDR3 coding sequence is TGTGCCAGTAGTCTCCGGTCTTACAATGAGCAGTTCTTC. Amino acids: CASSLRSYNEQFF.

The genes are TRBV19 and TRBJ2-2, with D uncertain. The V end lost 5 bases, the J end lost 5 bases, and 12 bases lay between the germline ends. CDR3 length: 14 residues. In germline, CDR1 is LNHDA, CDR2 SQIVND (reference sequence). The CDR3 sequence is CASSYSRITGELFF. DNA of the CDR3: TGTGCCAGTAGTTACTCGCGTATAACCGGGGAGCTGTTTTTT.

The chain links TRBV7-9 to TRBJ1-5; no clear D gene. V lost 1 base to trimming and J lost 0 bases, with 7 bases between them. The CDR3 contains 15 residues. Germline CDR1 is SEHNR and CDR2 is FQNEAQ (reference sequence). The CDR3 DNA sequence: TGTGCCAGCAGCTTAGATACAGATAGCAATCAGCCCCAGCATTTT. Translation: CASSLDTDSNQPQHF.

The CDR3 region is CASSLKPQQGKDNSPLHF. The CDR3 DNA reads as TGTGCCAGCAGTTTAAAGCCCCAACAGGGGAAGGATAATTCACCCCTCCACTTT. V is TRBV27 and J is TRBJ1-6, with 7 bases matching TRBD1. With V trimmed by 2 bases and J by 5 bases, 12 bases remained unmatched. Per the germline V gene, CDR1 is MNHEY and CDR2 is SMNVEV (reference sequence). CDR3 length equals 18 residues.

The rearrangement joins TRBV7-2 to TRBJ1-6; D perhaps matches TRBD1 (5 bases). The ends were cut back, 5 bases at V and 6 bases at J, with 17 bases in the middle. This CDR3 is built from 16 residues. Germline-derived CDR1 and CDR2 are SGHTA and FQGNSA. Here the CDR3 reads CASSPQGSGSNSPLHF. The DNA for the CDR3 is TGTGCCAGCAGCCCCCAGGGTTCGGGCTCTAATTCACCCCTCCACTTT.

V and J are TRBV10-3 and TRBJ2-3; TRBD1 matches 9 bases. The CDR3 contains 16 residues. Germline lookup yields CDR1 ENHRY and CDR2 SYGVKD. V lost 6 bases, J lost 3 bases, and 10 bases stayed unmatched. The CDR3 here is CAIRPWTGVGTDTQYF. The CDR3 DNA follows: TGTGCCATCAGACCTTGGACAGGGGTAGGGACAGATACGCAGTATTTT.

This sequence joins TRBV24-1 and TRBJ1-1, with a weak D call TRBD1 (6 bases). Germline values: CDR1 KGHDR, CDR2 SFDVKD. The V gene lost 3 bases and the J gene lost 3 bases, with 13 bases spanning the gap. The CDR3 sequence is 15 residues long. Here the CDR3 DNA reads TGTGCCACCAGTGATAACACAGGGAGGGACACTGAAGCTTTCTTT. Amino acids: CATSDNTGRDTEAFF.

The chain has TRBV10-3 and TRBJ2-7; perhaps TRBD2 as D (5 bases). The V and J ends lost 0 bases and 4 bases respectively, with 13 bases between them. From germline, CDR1 is ENHRY and CDR2 SYGVKD. The CDR3 runs to 15 residues. The CDR3 region has the DNA TGTGCCATCAGTGAGTCGAGGACTGGGAGATACGAGCAGTACTTC. Protein sequence: CAISESRTGRYEQYF.

The genes are TRBV3-1 (or the pseudogene TRBV3-2) and TRBJ2-1; the D gene is possibly TRBD2 (7 bases). The CDR3 is made up of 14 amino acids. Germline V CDR1 and CDR2: LGHDT, YNNKEL (reference sequence). V was pared by 4 bases and J by 8 bases, with 15 bases between. The CDR3 sequence: CASSPRGGKHEQFF. DNA of the CDR3: TGTGCCAGCAGCCCTCGCGGGGGCAAGCATGAGCAGTTCTTC.

This clone has more than one count but fewer than ten. The chain uses TRBV11-3 and TRBJ1-2, with TRBD1 matching over 10 bases. V shed 5 bases and J 5 bases; nucleotides not matched to a gene: 5. The germline gives CDR1 SGHNT, CDR2 YENEEA. CDR3 length equals 14 residues. The CDR3 reads CASSEGTGAYGYTF. The DNA for the CDR3 is TGTGCCAGCAGCGAAGGGACAGGGGCTTATGGCTACACCTTC.

This chain uses TRBV19 with TRBJ1-2; 10 nucleotides match TRBD1. Germline assignment: CDR1 LNHDA and CDR2 SQIVND (reference sequence). Unmatched junction bases numbered 4, after V lost 7 bases and J lost 2 bases. This CDR3 spans 14 amino acids. The CDR3 reads CASTQDRGNYGYTF. CDR3 sequence (DNA): TGTGCCAGTACCCAGGACAGGGGGAACTATGGCTACACCTTC.

This clone was seen more than once but under ten times. The chain uses TRBV3-1 (or the pseudogene TRBV3-2) and TRBJ2-1; D gene uncertain. The ends were cut back, 7 bases at V and 3 bases at J, with 10 bases in the middle. CDR1 is LGHDT, CDR2 YNNKEL, per germline (reference sequence). This CDR3 has 13 amino acids. This CDR3 is CASTGSLYNEQFF. Written as DNA, the CDR3 is TGTGCCAGCACAGGCAGCCTCTACAATGAGCAGTTCTTC.

The V and J genes are TRBV11-2 and TRBJ2-1; the D is unclear. V was shortened by 0 bases and J by 4 bases, with 16 bases between the two germline ends. CDR1 is SGHAT and CDR2 is FQNNGV in the germline V gene. The CDR3 runs to 17 residues. This CDR3 is CASSLDPSRSRYNEQFF. CDR3 sequence (DNA): TGTGCCAGCAGCTTAGATCCTTCGCGGAGCCGATACAATGAGCAGTTCTTC.

The chain recombines TRBV18 with TRBJ2-2, with unresolved D. There are 14 residues in the CDR3. Between the trimmed V and J ends, which lost 2 bases and 3 bases, there was a span of 7 bases. Germline values: CDR1 KGHSH, CDR2 LQKENI. The CDR3 DNA reads TGTGCCAGCTCACCAATGAGAGACACCGGGGAGCTGTTTTTT. Translated, it gives CASSPMRDTGELFF.

This chain joins TRBV9 and TRBJ2-1, with TRBD2 matching over 10 bases. Per germline, CDR1 SGDLS and CDR2 YYNGEE. The CDR3 is 15 residues long. Trimming cost V 1 base and J 6 bases; bases outside gene matches: 4. CDR3 amino acids: CASSVSGGAINEQFF. The CDR3 DNA reads as TGTGCCAGCAGCGTAAGCGGGGGGGCAATCAATGAGCAGTTCTTC.

This clone showed up just a few times. The rearrangement uses TRBV7-9 and TRBJ2-2; D gene unclear. Trimming pared 5 bases from V and 1 base from J, leaving 5 bases between. The CDR3 sequence is 13 residues long. From germline, CDR1 is SEHNR and CDR2 FQNEAQ (reference sequence). This CDR3 is CASSLMNTGELFF. Written as DNA, the CDR3 is TGTGCCAGCAGCCTTATGAACACCGGGGAGCTGTTTTTT.

This clone turned up a few times. The chain employs TRBV6-5 and TRBJ1-5; D possibly corresponds to TRBD1 (5 bases). The germline gives CDR1 MNHEY, CDR2 SVGAGI. The CDR3 runs to 15 residues. The V gene lost 4 bases and the J gene lost 5 bases, with 15 bases spanning the gap. The DNA for the CDR3 is TGTGCCAGCAGTTCCTCTGGGGGGGTCCATCAGCCCCAGCATTTT. Residues: CASSSSGGVHQPQHF.

The V and J genes are TRBV5-6 and TRBJ2-3; TRBD1 matches at 11 bases. V shed 4 bases, J shed 2 bases, and the junction held 6 bases outside the gene matches. The CDR3 loop spans 16 amino acids. The germline gives CDR1 SGHDT, CDR2 YYEEEE. CDR3 sequence (DNA): TGTGCCAGCAGCCATCGGACAGGGGGCTACACAGATACGCAGTATTTT. Amino acid sequence: CASSHRTGGYTDTQYF.

The V and J genes are TRBV5-4 and TRBJ2-7, with 9 bases lining up with TRBD1. This CDR3 spans 15 amino acids. Trimming took 4 bases from V and 3 from J; bases not matched to a gene: 8. Germline CDR1 reads SGHNT; CDR2 reads YYREEE (reference sequence). In nucleotides, the CDR3 is TGTGCCAGCAGCGTGGGGACAGGGATAATCTACGAGCAGTACTTC. Amino acid sequence: CASSVGTGIIYEQYF. Full variable domain (rest looked up from reference TRBV5-4 and TRBJ2-7): ETGVTQSPTHLIKTRGQQVTLRCSSQSGHNTVSWYQQALGQGPQFIFQYYREEENGRGNFPPRFSGLQFPNYSSELNVNALELDDSALYLCASSVGTGIIYEQYFGPGTRLTVT.

This chain's CDR3 is CATTTGEVYQPQHF. The CDR3 DNA follows: TGTGCCACGACGACAGGGGAAGTATATCAGCCCCAGCATTTT. The chain combines TRBV6-5 with TRBJ1-5; 8 nucleotides line up with TRBD1. Germline CDR1 and CDR2: MNHEY and SVGAGI. The J segment lost 5 bases and the V segment lost 10 bases, leaving 10 bases of the junction unmatched. CDR3 length: 14 residues.

The V and J genes are TRBV2 and TRBJ1-1; 7 bases agree with TRBD1. CDR3 length: 13 amino acids. V lost 8 bases, J lost 0 bases, and 3 bases stayed unmatched. Germline V gene lookup returns CDR1 SNHLY and CDR2 FYNNEI. CDR3 protein: CASQGQMNTEAFF. CDR3 bases: TGTGCCAGCCAGGGACAGATGAACACTGAAGCTTTCTTT.

This clone occurred a few times. V usage is TRBV5-6 and J usage is TRBJ1-5, with D possibly TRBD1 on 5 matching bases. This CDR3 comprises 13 residues. The germline CDR1 and CDR2 sequences are SGHDT and YYEEEE. Trimming cost V 0 bases and J 5 bases, with 6 bases left between them. The DNA for the CDR3 is TGTGCCAGCAGCTTGGCGGGGGATCAGCCCCAGCATTTT. It translates to CASSLAGDQPQHF. The full variable domain, in which reference TRBV5-6 and TRBJ1-5 provide the parts outside the CDR3, is DAGVTQSPTHLIKTRGQQVTLRCSPKSGHDTVSWYQQALGQGPQFIFQYYEEEERQRGNFPDRFSGHQFPNYSSELNVNALLLGDSALYLCASSLAGDQPQHFGDGTRLSIL.

This chain links TRBV27 with TRBJ2-7, with TRBD2 as a possible D gene (5 bases). Germline values: CDR1 MNHEY, CDR2 SMNVEV (reference sequence). Trimming pared 2 bases from V and 0 bases from J, leaving 11 bases between. CDR3 length: 15 residues. As DNA, the CDR3 is TGTGCCAGCAGTTTACGGGGTGGCAGCTCCTACGAGCAGTACTTC. It specifies CASSLRGGSSYEQYF.

J is TRBJ2-2 and V is TRBV5-1; TRBD2 is a possible D gene (6 bases). The CDR3 is made up of 15 amino acids. Trimming shortened V by 0 bases and J by 4 bases, and 10 bases separated the two germline ends. CDR1 SGHRS and CDR2 YFSETQ come from the germline V gene. The CDR3 here is CASSLGGTPTGELFF. CDR3 coding DNA: TGCGCCAGCAGCTTGGGCGGGACGCCCACCGGGGAGCTGTTTTTT. Full variable domain (rest looked up from reference TRBV5-1 and TRBJ2-2): KAGVTQTPRYLIKTRGQQVTLSCSPISGHRSVSWYQQTPGQGLQFLFEYFSETQRNKGNFPGRFSGRQFSNSRSEMNVSTLELGDSALYLCASSLGGTPTGELFFGEGSRLTVL.

The chain employs TRBV29-1 and TRBJ1-1; a possible D gene is TRBD1 (6 bases). Germline values: CDR1 SQVTM, CDR2 ANQGSEA. This CDR3 is built from 12 residues. The ends were cut back, 7 bases at V and 1 base at J, with 10 bases in the middle. As DNA, the CDR3 is TGCAGCGCTAAACAGGGGAACACTGAAGCTTTCTTT. As protein: CSAKQGNTEAFF.

The chain combines TRBV30 with TRBJ1-6; 9 nucleotides align to TRBD1. Trimming removed 4 bases from V and 7 bases from J; junction bases left unmatched: 5. Germline CDR1 and CDR2: GTSNPN and SVGIG (reference sequence). The CDR3 runs to 14 residues. The CDR3 DNA reads as TGTGCCTGGACTCGAGACAGGGGGAATTCACCCCTCCACTTT. Translation: CAWTRDRGNSPLHF.

V is TRBV2 and J is TRBJ1-2, with 9 positions matching TRBD1. This CDR3 region has 14 residues. J was trimmed by 6 bases and V by 5 bases; bases with no gene match: 7. Germline loops: CDR1 SNHLY, CDR2 FYNNEI. Written as DNA, the CDR3 is TGTGCCAGCAGTCGACAGGGGGGGAAAGATGGCTACACCTTC. Protein sequence: CASSRQGGKDGYTF.

V is TRBV5-4 and J is TRBJ1-1; TRBD1 aligns across 8 bases. V shed 7 bases and J 4 bases; nucleotides not matched to a gene: 9. The germline V gene encodes CDR1 SGHNT and CDR2 YYREEE (reference sequence). The CDR3 covers 14 residues. CDR3 loop: CASLDRGTGTEAFF. The CDR3 DNA is TGTGCCAGCTTAGACAGGGGAACGGGCACTGAAGCTTTCTTT.

This clone was detected a few times. DNA of the CDR3: TGTGCCAGCAGCTTAGACGCTACAACTAATGAAAAACTGTTTTTT. Protein: CASSLDATTNEKLFF. The chain employs TRBV7-9 and TRBJ1-4; the D is unclear. Germline V gene sequence: CDR1 SEHNR, CDR2 FQNEAQ (reference sequence). V lost 1 base to trimming and J lost 0 bases, with 6 bases between them. The CDR3 extends over 15 amino acids.